This passage covers 11 T cell receptor beta chains from one sample sequenced in a study of OX40 agonist ivuxolimab in advanced cancers. Assay: immunoSEQ multiplex PCR; the TCRdb copy retains only in-frame clones and omits some. Seen here are roughly 63,000 clones, around 86% observed once, and the top ten hold approximately 3.5%. The specimen was CD4+ or CD8+ T cells sorted from blood, collected in a trial of the OX40 agonist ivuxolimab. The receptors were sampled from an adult with an advanced solid tumor such as melanoma, head and neck, liver or kidney cancer.

The V call is TRBV21-1, the J call TRBJ2-3; the table gives TRBD1 as D, unverified against the DNA. TRBV21-1 is annotated as a pseudogene. The CDR3 extends over 17 amino acids. CDR3 amino acids: CASSKGIRDRGTDTQYF. The CDR3, as DNA: TGTGCCAGCAGCAAGGGTATAAGGGACAGGGGCACAGATACGCAGTATTTT.

The rearrangement joins TRBV28 to TRBJ1-6, with a tentative D call TRBD1 (5 bases). The CDR3 extends over 15 amino acids. Germline CDR1 reads MDHEN; CDR2 reads SYDVKM. V lost 3 bases and J 4 bases, leaving 10 bases between the germline ends. The CDR3 reads CASSFGAGYNSPLHF. The CDR3 nucleotides are TGTGCCAGCAGTTTCGGGGCAGGGTATAATTCACCCCTCCACTTT.

This chain joins TRBV6-6 and TRBJ2-7; 10 bases fit TRBD2. This CDR3 has 16 amino acids. CDR1 MNHNY and CDR2 SVGAGI come from the germline V gene (reference sequence). V lost 2 bases and J lost 3; bases outside the gene matches: 7. The CDR3: CASSYPRTSGDYEQYF. CDR3 sequence (DNA): TGTGCCAGCAGTTACCCTCGGACTAGCGGAGACTACGAGCAGTACTTC.

The genes are TRBV5-5 and TRBJ2-1; perhaps TRBD1 as D (5 bases). In germline, CDR1 is SGHKS, CDR2 YYEKEE (reference sequence). The CDR3 totals 13 residues. V dropped 2 bases and J dropped 4 bases, with 7 bases sitting between them. CDR3 sequence: CASSFPGYNEQFF. CDR3 in DNA: TGTGCCAGCAGCTTCCCAGGGTACAATGAGCAGTTCTTC. The complete variable domain, with remaining parts taken from reference TRBV5-5 and TRBJ2-1, reads DAGVTQSPTHLIKTRGQQVTLRCSPISGHKSVSWYQQVLGQGPQFIFQYYEKEERGRGNFPDRFSARQFPNYSSELNVNALLLGDSALYLCASSFPGYNEQFFGPGTRLTVL.

The chain recombines TRBV7-2 with TRBJ2-2; D possibly uses TRBD1 or TRBD2 (5 bases each). V was shortened by 7 bases and J by 3 bases, with 18 bases between the two germline ends. The CDR3 has 16 residues. Germline lookup yields CDR1 SGHTA and CDR2 FQGNSA. Here the CDR3 reads CASKIWTGTDTGELFF. CDR3 in DNA: TGTGCCAGCAAAATTTGGACCGGGACGGACACCGGGGAGCTGTTTTTT. The complete variable domain, with remaining parts taken from reference TRBV7-2 and TRBJ2-2, reads GAGVSQSPSNKVTEKGKDVELRCDPISGHTALYWYRQSLGQGLEFLIYFQGNSAPDKSGLPSDRFSAERTGGSVSTLTIQRTQQEDSAVYLCASKIWTGTDTGELFFGEGSRLTVL.

The chain uses TRBV7-2 and TRBJ1-1; possibly TRBD1 for D (6 bases). CDR1 is SGHTA and CDR2 is FQGNSA in the germline V gene. This CDR3 region has 13 residues. V lost 3 bases and J 10 bases, leaving 15 bases between the germline ends. In DNA, the CDR3 is TGTGCCAGCAGCTTCGCAGGGGATGCGACAGCTTTCTTT. It is translated as CASSFAGDATAFF.

The gene calls are TRBV4-2 and TRBJ1-5; 8 positions match TRBD1. The CDR3 sequence is 19 residues long. The trim removed 0 bases at V and 1 base at J, leaving 11 bases unmatched. CDR1 and CDR2 from the germline V gene are LGHNA and YNFKEQ. The CDR3 coding sequence is TGTGCCAGCAGCCAAGATATGTACGGCAGGGGGCGAAGCAATCAGCCCCAGCATTTT. As protein: CASSQDMYGRGRSNQPQHF.

The chain uses TRBV7-9 and TRBJ1-4, with D unclear. The germline CDR1 and CDR2 sequences are SEHNR and FQNEAQ (reference sequence). The V and J ends lost 4 bases and 1 base respectively, with 7 bases between them. The CDR3 sequence is 14 residues long. The CDR3, as DNA: TGTGCCAGCAGCTCAGTTCTAACTAATGAAAAACTGTTTTTT. This codes for CASSSVLTNEKLFF.

The CDR3 region is CASSSPRTVPDTQYF. For the CDR3, the DNA is TGTGCCAGCAGCTCCCCCCGGACCGTTCCGGATACGCAGTATTTT. The rearrangement links TRBV7-2 to TRBJ2-3; no clear D. The V gene's germline CDR1 is SGHTA and CDR2 FQGNSA. The V end lost 4 bases, the J end lost 6 bases, and 17 bases lay between the germline ends. CDR3 length: 15 residues.

The chain employs TRBV5-3 and TRBJ1-5, with TRBD1 matching over 7 bases. TRBV5-3 is identified as an open reading frame with a role that is uncertain. The CDR3 sequence is 17 residues long. After removal of 5 bases from V and 0 bases from J, the junction contained 11 bases not matched to a gene. The CDR3 DNA reads TGTGCCAGAAGTCGGCACAGGGGTAGGTTTAGCAATCAGCCCCAGCATTTT. This translates into CARSRHRGRFSNQPQHF.

This clone was picked up a small number of times. The rearrangement uses TRBV28 and TRBJ1-2; 7 positions agree with TRBD1. V gave up 4 bases and J gave up 5 bases; unmatched junction bases: 1. Germline V CDR1 and CDR2: MDHEN, SYDVKM. The CDR3 covers 12 residues. CDR3 sequence reads: CASSSRGYGYTF. DNA for the CDR3: TGTGCCAGCAGTTCCAGGGGGTATGGCTACACCTTC.